This T cell receptor beta chain was sequenced for a study of identical twins. Study conclusions and caveats: Conclusions were drawn cross-sectionally by statistical analysis, without following the same donors.

This clonotype was detected ten times or more. Antigen unknown. TCRdb reprocessed the 5' RACE reads with MiXCR, giving one entry per CDR3 protein. The sample contains 310,000 or so distinct CDR3 sequences, less than 9% of which appear only once. The V gene's germline CDR1 is MGHRA and CDR2 YSYEKL. V was clipped by 4 bases and J by 1 base, with 17 bases between them. The CDR3 covers 16 residues. These data also formed part of another study, on yellow fever vaccine responses in identical twins.

Sample: memory (CD45RO+) T cells sorted from blood. This TCR derives from a woman under 30 in good health. This rearrangement joins TRBV4-1 to TRBJ2-7, with D uncertain. The CDR3 DNA follows: TGCGCCAGCAGCCCGGAAGGACCGAGTTCATCCTACGAGCAGTACTTC. Protein sequence: CASSPEGPSSSYEQYF.